The entry below gives a single T cell receptor beta chain sequence along with its context. Germline CDR1 is SGHRS and CDR2 is YFSETQ. CDR3 length equals 15 residues. Trimming cost V 4 bases and J 8 bases; bases outside gene matches: 11. Authors' data handling: Cell counts per sample came from amplifying reference gene primers. Method: immunoSEQ multiplex PCR; TCRdb's copy keeps in-frame clones and lacks some. The V and J calls and clone size are taken from that table; D and trimming were inferred from the DNA. The sample yields 150,000 to 200,000 clones, approximately 90% seen once. This specimen comes from a study of blood T cell repertoires in COVID-19. Background on the study: The samples span acute and convalescent COVID-19 from the United States, Italy and Spain. The cDNA or gDNA used as material had been derived from T cells, B-cell-depleted T cells, or PBMCs.

Specimen: peripheral blood. The genes are TRBV5-1 and TRBJ2-1; 8 bases agree with TRBD1. This clonotype originated in a man aged 35-49 years with active or convalescent COVID-19. The CDR3 nucleotides read TGCGCCAGCAGCACCGGACAGGGTATGAGGGATGAGCAGTTCTTC. It is translated as CASSTGQGMRDEQFF.